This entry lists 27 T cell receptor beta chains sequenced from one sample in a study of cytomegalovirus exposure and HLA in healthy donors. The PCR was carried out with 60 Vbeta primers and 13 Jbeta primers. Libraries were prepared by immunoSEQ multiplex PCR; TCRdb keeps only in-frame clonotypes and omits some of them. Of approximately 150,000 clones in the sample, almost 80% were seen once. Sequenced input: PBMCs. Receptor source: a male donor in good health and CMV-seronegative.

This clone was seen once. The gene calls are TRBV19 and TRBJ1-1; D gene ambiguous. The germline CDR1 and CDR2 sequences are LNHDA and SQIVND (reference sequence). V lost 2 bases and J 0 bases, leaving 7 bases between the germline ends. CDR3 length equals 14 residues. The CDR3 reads CASSIWGVNTEAFF. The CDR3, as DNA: TGTGCCAGTAGTATATGGGGAGTGAACACTGAAGCTTTCTTT.

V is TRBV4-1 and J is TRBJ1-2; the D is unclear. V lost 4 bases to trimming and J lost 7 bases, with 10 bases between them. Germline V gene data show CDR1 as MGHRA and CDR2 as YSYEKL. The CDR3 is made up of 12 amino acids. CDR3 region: CASSPSGSGYTF. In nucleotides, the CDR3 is TGCGCCAGCAGCCCCTCTGGCAGTGGCTACACCTTC.

CDR3 loop: CASSLKGGVGEQFF. CDR3 bases: TGCGCCAGCAGCTTGAAGGGGGGGGTCGGGGAGCAGTTCTTC. The chain joins TRBV5-1 to TRBJ2-1; possibly TRBD2 for D (7 bases). Looked up from germline, CDR1 is SGHRS and CDR2 is YFSETQ. The CDR3 extends over 14 amino acids. V was pared by 1 base and J by 10 bases, with 15 bases between.

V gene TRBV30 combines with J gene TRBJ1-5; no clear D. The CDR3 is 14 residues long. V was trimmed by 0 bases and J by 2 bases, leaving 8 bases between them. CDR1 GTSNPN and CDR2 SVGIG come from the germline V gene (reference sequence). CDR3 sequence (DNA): TGTGCCTGGAGTGTAGCTCCGGGCAATCAGCCCCAGCATTTT. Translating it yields CAWSVAPGNQPQHF.

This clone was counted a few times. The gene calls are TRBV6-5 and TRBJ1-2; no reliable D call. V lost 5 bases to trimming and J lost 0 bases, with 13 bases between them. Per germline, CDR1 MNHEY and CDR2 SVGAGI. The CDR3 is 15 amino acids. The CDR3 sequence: CASSPGRLSNYGYTF. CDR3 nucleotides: TGTGCCAGCAGTCCTGGGAGACTTTCTAACTATGGCTACACCTTC.

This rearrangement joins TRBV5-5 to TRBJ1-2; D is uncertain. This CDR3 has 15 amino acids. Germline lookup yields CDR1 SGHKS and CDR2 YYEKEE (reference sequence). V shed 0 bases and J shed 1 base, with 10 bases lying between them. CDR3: CASSLGQANNYGYTF. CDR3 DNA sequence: TGTGCCAGCAGCTTGGGGCAGGCCAATAACTATGGCTACACCTTC.

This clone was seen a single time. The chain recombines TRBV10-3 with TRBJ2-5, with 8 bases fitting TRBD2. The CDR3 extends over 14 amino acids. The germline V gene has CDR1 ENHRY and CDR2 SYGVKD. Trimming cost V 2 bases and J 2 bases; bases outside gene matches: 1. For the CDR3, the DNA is TGTGCCATCAGTGAGCCTAGCGGGCAAGAGACCCAGTACTTC. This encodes CAISEPSGQETQYF.

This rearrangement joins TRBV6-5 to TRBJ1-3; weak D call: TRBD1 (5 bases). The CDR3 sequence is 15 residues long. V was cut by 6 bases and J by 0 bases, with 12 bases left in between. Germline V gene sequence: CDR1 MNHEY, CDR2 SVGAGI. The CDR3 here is CASRPQGYSGNTIYF. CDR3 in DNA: TGTGCCAGCAGGCCTCAGGGTTACTCTGGAAACACCATATATTTT.

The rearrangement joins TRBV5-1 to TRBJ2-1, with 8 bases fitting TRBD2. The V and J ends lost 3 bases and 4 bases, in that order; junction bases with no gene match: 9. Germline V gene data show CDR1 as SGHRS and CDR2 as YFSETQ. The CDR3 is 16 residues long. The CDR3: CASSSLAGGLYNEQFF. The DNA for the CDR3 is TGCGCCAGCAGCTCGTTGGCGGGAGGACTGTACAATGAGCAGTTCTTC.

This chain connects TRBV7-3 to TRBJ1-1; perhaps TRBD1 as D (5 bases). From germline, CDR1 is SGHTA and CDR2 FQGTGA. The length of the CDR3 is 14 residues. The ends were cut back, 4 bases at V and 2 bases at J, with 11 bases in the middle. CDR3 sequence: CASSWRQGNTEAFF. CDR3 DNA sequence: TGTGCCAGCAGCTGGCGGCAGGGAAACACTGAAGCTTTCTTT.

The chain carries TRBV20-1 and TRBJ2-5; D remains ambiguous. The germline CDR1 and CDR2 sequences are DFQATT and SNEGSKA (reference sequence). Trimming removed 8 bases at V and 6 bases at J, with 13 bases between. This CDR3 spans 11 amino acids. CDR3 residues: CSLVRSKTQYF. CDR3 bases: TGCAGTCTGGTTAGGAGCAAGACCCAGTACTTC.

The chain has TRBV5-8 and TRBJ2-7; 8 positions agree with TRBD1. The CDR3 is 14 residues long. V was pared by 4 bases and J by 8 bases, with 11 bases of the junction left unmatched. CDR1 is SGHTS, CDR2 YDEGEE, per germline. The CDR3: CASSLGQGLIKQYF. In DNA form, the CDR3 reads TGTGCCAGCAGCCTCGGACAGGGCCTAATAAAGCAGTACTTC.

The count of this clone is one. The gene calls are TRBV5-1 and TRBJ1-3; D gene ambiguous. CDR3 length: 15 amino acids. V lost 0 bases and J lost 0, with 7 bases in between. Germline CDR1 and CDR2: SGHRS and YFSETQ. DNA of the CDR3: TGCGCCAGCAGCTTGGAGCCCGGCTCTGGAAACACCATATATTTT. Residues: CASSLEPGSGNTIYF.

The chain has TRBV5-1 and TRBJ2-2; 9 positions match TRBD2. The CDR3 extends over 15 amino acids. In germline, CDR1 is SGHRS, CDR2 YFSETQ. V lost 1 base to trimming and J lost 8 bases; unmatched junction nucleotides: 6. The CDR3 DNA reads TGCGCCAGCAGCTTGAGTAGCGGGAGCGGAGGGGAGCTGTTTTTT. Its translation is CASSLSSGSGGELFF.

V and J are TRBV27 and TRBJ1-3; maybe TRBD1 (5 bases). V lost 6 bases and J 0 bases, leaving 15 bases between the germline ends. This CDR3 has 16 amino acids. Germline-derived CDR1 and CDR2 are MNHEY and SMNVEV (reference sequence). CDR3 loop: CASSTGPSLSGNTIYF. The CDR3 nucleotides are TGTGCCAGCAGCACAGGACCGAGCCTCTCTGGAAACACCATATATTTT.

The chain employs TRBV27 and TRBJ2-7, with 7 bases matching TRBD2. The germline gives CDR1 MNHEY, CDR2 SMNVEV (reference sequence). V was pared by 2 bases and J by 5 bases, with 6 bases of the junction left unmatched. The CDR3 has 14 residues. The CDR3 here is CASSLGGSGNEQYF. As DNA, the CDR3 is TGTGCCAGCAGTTTAGGGGGGAGCGGGAACGAGCAGTACTTC.

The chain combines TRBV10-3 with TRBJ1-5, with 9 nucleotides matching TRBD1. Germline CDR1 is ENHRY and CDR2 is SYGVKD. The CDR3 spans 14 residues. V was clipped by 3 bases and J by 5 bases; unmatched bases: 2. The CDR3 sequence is CAISDRTGDQPQHF. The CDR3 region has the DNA TGTGCCATCAGTGATAGGACAGGGGATCAGCCCCAGCATTTT.

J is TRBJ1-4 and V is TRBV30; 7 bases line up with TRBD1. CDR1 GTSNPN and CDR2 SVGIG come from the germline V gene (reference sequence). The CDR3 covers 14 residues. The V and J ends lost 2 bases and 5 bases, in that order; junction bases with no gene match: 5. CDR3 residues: CAWSKGQSNEKLFF. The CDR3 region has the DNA TGTGCCTGGAGTAAGGGACAGTCAAATGAAAAACTGTTTTTT.

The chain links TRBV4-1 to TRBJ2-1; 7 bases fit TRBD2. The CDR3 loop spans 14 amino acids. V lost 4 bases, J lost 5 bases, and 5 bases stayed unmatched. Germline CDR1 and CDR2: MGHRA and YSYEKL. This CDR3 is CASSRSGGDNEQFF. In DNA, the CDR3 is TGCGCCAGCAGCCGATCTGGGGGGGACAATGAGCAGTTCTTC.

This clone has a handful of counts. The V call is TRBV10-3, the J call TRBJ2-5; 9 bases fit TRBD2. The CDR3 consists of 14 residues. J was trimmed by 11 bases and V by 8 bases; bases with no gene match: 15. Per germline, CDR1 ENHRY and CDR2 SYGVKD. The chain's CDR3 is CAISPGLARDAQYF. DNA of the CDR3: TGTGCCATCTCCCCGGGACTAGCAAGGGACGCTCAGTACTTC.

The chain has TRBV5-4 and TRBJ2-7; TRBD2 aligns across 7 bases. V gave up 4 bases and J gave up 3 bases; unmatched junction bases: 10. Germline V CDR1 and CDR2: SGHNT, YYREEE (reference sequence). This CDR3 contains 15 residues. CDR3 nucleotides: TGTGCCAGCAGCCCCTCGGCGGGGGATTACTACGAGCAGTACTTC. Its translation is CASSPSAGDYYEQYF.

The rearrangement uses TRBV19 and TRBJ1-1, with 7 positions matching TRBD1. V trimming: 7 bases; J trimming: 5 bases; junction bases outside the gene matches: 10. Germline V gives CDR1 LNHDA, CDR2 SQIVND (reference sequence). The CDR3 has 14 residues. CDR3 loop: CASILTGARTEAFF. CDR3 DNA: TGTGCCAGTATCTTAACAGGGGCGAGGACTGAAGCTTTCTTT.

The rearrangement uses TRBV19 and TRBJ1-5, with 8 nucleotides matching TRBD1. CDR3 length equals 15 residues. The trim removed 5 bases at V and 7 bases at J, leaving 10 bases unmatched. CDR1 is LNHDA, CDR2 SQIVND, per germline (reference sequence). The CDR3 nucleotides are TGTGCCAGTAGTTTACGGACAGGGTACGGGCAGCCCCAGCATTTT. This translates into CASSLRTGYGQPQHF.

In DNA form, the CDR3 reads TGTGCCAGCAGCTCGACTAGCGGGGGGGCCTATGAGCAGTTCTTC. Its translation is CASSSTSGGAYEQFF. The chain couples TRBV6-5 to TRBJ2-1; 14 nucleotides agree with TRBD2. This CDR3 is built from 15 residues. With 6 bases clipped from V and 8 bases from J, the junction kept 6 bases outside the gene matches. The germline gives CDR1 MNHEY, CDR2 SVGAGI.

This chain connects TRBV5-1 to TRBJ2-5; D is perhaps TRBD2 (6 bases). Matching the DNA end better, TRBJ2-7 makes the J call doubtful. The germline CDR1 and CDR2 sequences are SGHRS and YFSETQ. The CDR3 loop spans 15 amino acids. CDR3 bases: TGCGCCAGCAGCTTCGGGGACTCCTACTCCTACGAGCAGTACTTC. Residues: CASSFGDSYSYEQYF.

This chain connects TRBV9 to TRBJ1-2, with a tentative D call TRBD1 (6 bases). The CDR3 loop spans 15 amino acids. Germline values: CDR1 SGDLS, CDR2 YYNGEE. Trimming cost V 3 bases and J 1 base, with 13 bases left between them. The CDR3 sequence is CASSGRGGFNYGYTF. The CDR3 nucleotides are TGTGCCAGCAGCGGACGAGGGGGTTTTAACTATGGCTACACCTTC.

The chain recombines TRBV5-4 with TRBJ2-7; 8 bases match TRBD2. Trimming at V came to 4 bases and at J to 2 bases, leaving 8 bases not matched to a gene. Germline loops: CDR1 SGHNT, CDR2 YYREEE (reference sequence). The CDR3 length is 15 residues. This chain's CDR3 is CASSLSGTRTYEQYF. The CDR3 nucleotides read TGTGCCAGCAGCCTATCCGGGACTAGAACCTACGAGCAGTACTTC.